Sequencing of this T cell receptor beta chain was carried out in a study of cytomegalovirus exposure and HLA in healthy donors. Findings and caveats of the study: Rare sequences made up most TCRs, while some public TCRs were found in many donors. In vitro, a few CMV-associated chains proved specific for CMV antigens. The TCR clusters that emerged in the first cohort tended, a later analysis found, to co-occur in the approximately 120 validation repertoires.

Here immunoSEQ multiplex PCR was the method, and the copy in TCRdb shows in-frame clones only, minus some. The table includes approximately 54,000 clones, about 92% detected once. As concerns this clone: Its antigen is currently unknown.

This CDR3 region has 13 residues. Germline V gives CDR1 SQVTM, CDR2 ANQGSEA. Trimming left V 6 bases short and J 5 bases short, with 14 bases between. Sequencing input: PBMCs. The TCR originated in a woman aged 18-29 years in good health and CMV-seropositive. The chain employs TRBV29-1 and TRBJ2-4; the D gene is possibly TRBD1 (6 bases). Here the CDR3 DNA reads TGCAGCGTAGCCGGGACAAGAGAAAACATTCAGTACTTC. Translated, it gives CSVAGTRENIQYF.